The entry below describes one T cell receptor (beta chain). Its specificity is not known. The table came from immunoSEQ multiplex PCR; TCRdb's copy has only in-frame clones and leaves some out. The table shows more than 95,000 clones, with approximately 86% occurring only once. The entry originates in a study of T cell responses to AZD1222 COVID-19 vaccine. Study results and caveats: The study identified only five to seven AZD1222 recipients as seropositive at baseline. In all cases, repertoires were sampled only after the peak T cell response. The donors showed a predominance of white British ancestry and of females, with possible underestimation of clonal diversity. Targeting of unmutated variant regions was reportedly seen in nearly half of spike-specific TCRs.

The sequence was obtained from an adult who received the MenACWY meningococcal vaccine as a control. This sample comprised peripheral blood, obtained 28 days after the second dose of the MenACWY control vaccine.

The CDR3 region is CASSPVDRGGYGYTF. For the CDR3, the DNA is TGTGCCAGCTCACCGGTGGACAGGGGCGGCTATGGCTACACCTTC. The chain has TRBV18 and TRBJ1-2; TRBD1 matches at 9 bases. The germline V gene has CDR1 KGHSH and CDR2 LQKENI. The V and J ends lost 3 bases and 4 bases, in that order; junction bases with no gene match: 6. This CDR3 has 15 amino acids.